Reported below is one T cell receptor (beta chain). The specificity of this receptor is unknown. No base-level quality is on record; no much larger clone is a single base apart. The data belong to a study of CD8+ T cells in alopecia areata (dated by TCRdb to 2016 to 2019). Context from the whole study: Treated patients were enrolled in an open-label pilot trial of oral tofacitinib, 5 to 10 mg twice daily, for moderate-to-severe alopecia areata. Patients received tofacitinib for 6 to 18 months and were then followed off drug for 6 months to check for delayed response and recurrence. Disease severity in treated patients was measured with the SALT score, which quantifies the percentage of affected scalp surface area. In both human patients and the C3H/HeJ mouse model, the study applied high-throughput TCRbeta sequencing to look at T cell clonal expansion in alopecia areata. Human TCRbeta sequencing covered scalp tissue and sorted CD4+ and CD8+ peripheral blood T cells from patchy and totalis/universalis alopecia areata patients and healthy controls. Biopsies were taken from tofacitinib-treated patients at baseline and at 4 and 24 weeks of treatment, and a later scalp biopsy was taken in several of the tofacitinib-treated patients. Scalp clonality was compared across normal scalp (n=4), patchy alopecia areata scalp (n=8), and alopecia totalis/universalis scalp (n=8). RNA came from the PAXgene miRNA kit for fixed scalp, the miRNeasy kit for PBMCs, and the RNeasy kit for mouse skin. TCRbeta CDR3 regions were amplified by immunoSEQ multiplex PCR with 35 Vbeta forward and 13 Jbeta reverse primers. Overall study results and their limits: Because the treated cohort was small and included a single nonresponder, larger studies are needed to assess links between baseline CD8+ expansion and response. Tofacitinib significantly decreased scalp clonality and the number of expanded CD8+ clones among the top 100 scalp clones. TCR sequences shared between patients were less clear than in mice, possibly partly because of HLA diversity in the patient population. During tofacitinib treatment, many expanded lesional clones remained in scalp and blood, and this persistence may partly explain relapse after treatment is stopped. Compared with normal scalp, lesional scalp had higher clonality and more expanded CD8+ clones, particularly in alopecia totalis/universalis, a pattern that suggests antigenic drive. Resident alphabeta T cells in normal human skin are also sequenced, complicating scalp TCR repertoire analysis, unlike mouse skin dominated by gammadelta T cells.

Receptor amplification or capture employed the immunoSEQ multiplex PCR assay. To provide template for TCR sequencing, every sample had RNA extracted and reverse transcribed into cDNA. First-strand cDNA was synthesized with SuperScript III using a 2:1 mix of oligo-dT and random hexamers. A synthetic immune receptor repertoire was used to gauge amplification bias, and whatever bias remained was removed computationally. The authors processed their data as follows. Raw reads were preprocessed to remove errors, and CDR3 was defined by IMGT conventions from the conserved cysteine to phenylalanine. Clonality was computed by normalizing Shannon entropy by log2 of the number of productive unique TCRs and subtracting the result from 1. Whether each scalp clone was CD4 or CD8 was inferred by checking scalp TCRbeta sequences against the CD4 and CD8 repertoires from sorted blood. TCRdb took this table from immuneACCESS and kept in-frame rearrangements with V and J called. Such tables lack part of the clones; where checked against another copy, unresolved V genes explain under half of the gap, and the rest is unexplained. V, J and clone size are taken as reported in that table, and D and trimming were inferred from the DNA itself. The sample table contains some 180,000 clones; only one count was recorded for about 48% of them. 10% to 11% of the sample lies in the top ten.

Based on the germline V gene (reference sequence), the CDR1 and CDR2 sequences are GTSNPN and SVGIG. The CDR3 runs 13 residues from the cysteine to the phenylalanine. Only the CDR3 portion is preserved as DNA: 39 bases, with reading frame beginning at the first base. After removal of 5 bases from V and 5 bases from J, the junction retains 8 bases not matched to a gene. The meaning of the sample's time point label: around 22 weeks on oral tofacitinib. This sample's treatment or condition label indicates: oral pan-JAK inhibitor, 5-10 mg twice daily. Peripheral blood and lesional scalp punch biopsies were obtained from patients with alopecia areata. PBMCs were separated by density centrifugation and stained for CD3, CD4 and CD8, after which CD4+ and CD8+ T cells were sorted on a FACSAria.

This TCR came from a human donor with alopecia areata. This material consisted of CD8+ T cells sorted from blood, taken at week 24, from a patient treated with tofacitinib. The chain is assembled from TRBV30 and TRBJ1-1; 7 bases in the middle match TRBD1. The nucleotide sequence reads TGTGCCTGGGACAGACAGGGAAGGACTGAAGCTTTCTTT. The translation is CAWDRQGRTEAFF.